Listed below are T cell receptor beta chains from one sample, sequenced in a study of response to subunit inactivated influenza vaccine. TCRdb used MiXCR to reprocess the RT-PCR reads, holding one entry per CDR3 protein. The profile shows fewer than 600,000 distinct CDR3 sequences, about 7.2% of them singletons. The sample here was PBMCs from blood, taken roughly 24 months after vaccination. These receptors came from a man aged 45 to 75 who received an inactivated influenza vaccine. The CDR3 runs from the conserved cysteine through the conserved F or W. The order of the fields is D gene, V gene, J gene, clone size, CDR3 DNA, CDR3 protein. A D gene is named only where the DNA matches it firmly. Some rows mark clone size as missing; the rest say once, few, many or name a class of expanded clone.

.	TRBV5-1	TRBJ2-1	.	TGCGCCAGCAGCTTGGCGACCATCTTTGCTGTAAACACCAATGAGCAGTTCTTC	CASSLATIFAVNTNEQFF
TRBD2	TRBV5-1	TRBJ2-1	.	TGCGCCAGCAGCTTGGTGAGCGGGGGGGTTGATGAGCAGTTCTTC	CASSLVSGGVDEQFF
.	TRBV3-1	TRBJ2-7	few	TGTGCCAGCAGCCAAGTATATTTCGAGCAGTACTTC	CASSQVYFEQYF
TRBD2	TRBV5-1	TRBJ2-2	many	TGCGCCAGCAGCCTCTGGACTAGCGGGAGAAGCAACACCGGGGAGCTGTTTTTT	CASSLWTSGRSNTGELFF
.	TRBV5-1	TRBJ2-5	many	TGCGCCAGCAGTTTGGACCTGAGGGAGACCCAGTACTTC	CASSLDLRETQYF
TRBD2	TRBV5-1	TRBJ2-3	few	TGCGCCAGCAGCTTGGTGGCTAGCGGGAGATCAGATACGCAGTATTTT	CASSLVASGRSDTQYF
.	TRBV12-3/TRBV12-4	TRBJ2-1	many	TGTGCCAGCAGTTCGACGTCGTCCTACAATGAGCAGTTCTTC	CASSSTSSYNEQFF
TRBD1	TRBV12-3/TRBV12-4	TRBJ1-1	many	TGTGCCAGCAGACCACAGGGGGCCGGTGAAGCTTTCTTT	CASRPQGAGEAFF
TRBD2	TRBV28	TRBJ2-5	.	TGTGCCAGCAGTTCATTCCTAGCGGGAGTTGCTCAAGAGACCCAGTACTTC	CASSSFLAGVAQETQYF
.	TRBV2	TRBJ2-7	.	TGTGCCAGCGACTTCCGGGACCGGGTTACCTACGAGCAGTACTTC	CASDFRDRVTYEQYF
TRBD1	TRBV12-3/TRBV12-4	TRBJ2-7	.	TGTGCCAGCAGTAAGGCCGGGACAGGGACGTACGAGCAGTACTTC	CASSKAGTGTYEQYF
TRBD2	TRBV12-3/TRBV12-4	TRBJ2-2	few	TGTGCCAGCAGTTTGTCGGGGGGGCGGACCGGGGAGCTGTTTTTT	CASSLSGGRTGELFF
.	TRBV6-2/TRBV6-3	TRBJ2-2	few	TGTGCCAGCAGATCTGGACCCGACACCGGGGAGCTGTTTTTT	CASRSGPDTGELFF
TRBD1	TRBV12-3/TRBV12-4	TRBJ1-2	few	TGTGCCAGTGGGACCTGGACAGGGGCGAACTATGGCTACACCTTC	CASGTWTGANYGYTF
.	TRBV5-1	TRBJ2-7	.	TGCGCCAGCAGCCCCCCCGGGAGCGCCAGCTCCTACGAGCAGTACTTC	CASSPPGSASSYEQYF
TRBD2	TRBV29-1	TRBJ2-7	many	TGCAGCGTTGAAGGTACAACTAGCGGACTCTACGAGCAGTACTTC	CSVEGTTSGLYEQYF
.	TRBV3-1	TRBJ2-1	.	TGTGCCAGCAGCCAAGAGGTTCTCGGAGGGTACAATGAGCAGTTCTTC	CASSQEVLGGYNEQFF
TRBD2	TRBV20-1	TRBJ2-3	.	TGCAGTGCTAGTAGACTAGCGGGGGGGCAAGATACGCAGTATTTT	CSASRLAGGQDTQYF
TRBD2	TRBV6-1	TRBJ2-7	.	TGTGCCAGCAGGACTAGCGGGAGCAGCGAGCAGTACTTC	CASRTSGSSEQYF
.	TRBV12-3/TRBV12-4	TRBJ2-3	.	TGTGCCAGCAGGTTAAATGGGGTAGATACGCAGTATTTT	CASRLNGVDTQYF
TRBD2	TRBV5-1	TRBJ2-1	many	TGCGCCAGCAGCCTAACTGGGACTAGCGGGAACTACAATGAGCAGTTCTTC	CASSLTGTSGNYNEQFF
TRBD2	TRBV20-1	TRBJ2-3	.	TGCAGTGCTACAGCTAGCGGGAGGGCGGCAGATACGCAGTATTTT	CSATASGRAADTQYF
.	TRBV20-1	TRBJ1-1	.	TGCAGTGCTAGGGAGAGCACAGGGAACACTGAAGCTTTCTTT	CSARESTGNTEAFF
TRBD2	TRBV11-3	TRBJ2-1	.	TGTGCCAGCAGCCACGGGACTATCTCCTACAATGAGCAGTTCTTC	CASSHGTISYNEQFF
.	TRBV28	TRBJ2-1	many	TGTGCCAGCAGAACCCCCCACCGTCGTTTCAATGAGCAGTTCTTC	CASRTPHRRFNEQFF
.	TRBV6-2/TRBV6-3	TRBJ2-3	few	TGTGCCAGCAGAGCCCCCTCCTCTACGCAGTATTTT	CASRAPSSTQYF
.	TRBV5-5	TRBJ1-1	few	TGTGCCAGCAGCTTGTCAGGGGTGGTTTTCTTT	CASSLSGVVFF
.	TRBV24-1	TRBJ2-4	few	TGTGCCACCAGTGACCTAAACATTCAGTACTTC	CATSDLNIQYF
.	TRBV5-1	TRBJ1-2	.	TGCGCCAGCAGCTTGGCGGCTTCTGCCGGCTACACCTTC	CASSLAASAGYTF
TRBD2	TRBV10-1	TRBJ2-1	many	TGCGCCAGCAGTGAGCGAGCGGGGGACCAAGAAAGCTCCTACAATGAGCAGTTCTTC	CASSERAGDQESSYNEQFF
.	TRBV30	TRBJ2-7	many	TGTGCCTGGAGGGCCGGGGGAATCTACGAGCAGTACTTC	CAWRAGGIYEQYF
TRBD1	TRBV11-2	TRBJ2-7	many	TGTGCCAGCAGCTACGGACAGGAGCCCTACGAGCAGTACTTC	CASSYGQEPYEQYF
TRBD1	TRBV7-2	TRBJ2-4	many	TGTGCCAGCAGCTTAGGGCTCGAGGGGGCTTTAGCCAAAAACATTCAGTACTTC	CASSLGLEGALAKNIQYF
TRBD2	TRBV5-6	TRBJ2-7	few	TGTGCCAGCAGTGCGGACCCGGGAGGGGCTTACGAGCAGTACTTC	CASSADPGGAYEQYF
TRBD2	TRBV12-3/TRBV12-4	TRBJ2-5	.	TGTGCCAGCAGCGATCTACTAGCGGGAGGGCAAGAGACCCAGTACTTC	CASSDLLAGGQETQYF
TRBD2	TRBV27	TRBJ2-2	many	TGTGCCAGCAGTTCACCCCGGGGAGGGGTCCGCACCGGGGAGCTGTTTTTT	CASSSPRGGVRTGELFF
TRBD1	TRBV12-3/TRBV12-4	TRBJ2-7	many	TGTGCCAGCAGACCAGGGACAGGGTCCGAGGGGGAGCAGTACTTC	CASRPGTGSEGEQYF
TRBD1	TRBV12-3/TRBV12-4	TRBJ2-1	many	TGTGCCAGCAGGCCCACAGGGGGCGGCAGGGGCAATGAGCAGTTCTTC	CASRPTGGGRGNEQFF
TRBD1	TRBV9	TRBJ2-5	few	TGTGCCAGCAGCGTTGTCCCGGGACAGGGATTGGAGACCCAGTACTTC	CASSVVPGQGLETQYF
.	TRBV5-6	TRBJ2-7	few	TGTGCCAGCAGCTCGATCAACAAACCCCACGAGCAGTACTTC	CASSSINKPHEQYF
.	TRBV12-3/TRBV12-4	TRBJ2-3	.	TGTGCCAGCAGTTCCACCGCCGGGGCCCTCAGAGCAGATACGCAGTATTTT	CASSSTAGALRADTQYF
.	TRBV2	TRBJ2-1	.	TGTGCCAGCAGGTCCGAAGGTCGATGGAGTGAGCAGTTCTTC	CASRSEGRWSEQFF
.	TRBV20-1	TRBJ1-5	many	TGCAGTGCTAGAGTGGGGCCTAGCAATCAGCCCCAGCATTTT	CSARVGPSNQPQHF
.	TRBV7-2	TRBJ2-7	few	TGTGCCAGCAGCTTGGCCGGACGGCCAGTTTCCTACGAGCAGTACTTC	CASSLAGRPVSYEQYF
.	TRBV27	TRBJ2-3	few	TGTGCCAGCAGTTTCACTTACACAGATACGCAGTATTTT	CASSFTYTDTQYF